The text below deals with one T cell receptor (beta chain). No cognate antigen has been identified for it. No base-level quality is on record; no much larger clone is a single base apart. This entry is derived from a study of blood T cell repertoires in COVID-19 (dated by TCRdb to about 2020). Regarding the research as a whole: Samples from collaborators originated in the United States, Italy and Spain and spanned both the acute and convalescent phases of COVID-19. The repertoires were released in a freely available public database intended as a resource for research on the immune response to SARS-CoV-2. Nearly every sample came with metadata listing a de-identified subject ID, COVID-19 status, age in years and sex. HLA class I and class II types, where available, came from metadata supplied by the sample provider rather than from assay-based typing. The samples were drawn from two sources: the first 160 participants of the ongoing ImmuneRACE study, and 1,200 or so subjects contributed by 6 global collaborators. The dataset comprised deeply sampled blood TCRbeta repertoires from subjects exposed to, actively infected with, or recovered from COVID-19. The material from the prospective study consisted of cDNA or gDNA derived from T cells, B-cell-depleted T cells, or PBMCs.

The immunoSEQ Assay, a bias-controlled multiplex PCR, was used to amplify TCRbeta CDR3 regions from genomic DNA. The authors' pipeline ran thus. The number of nucleated cells in each sample was estimated by amplification of reference gene primers within the assay. Sequence reads were collapsed and filtered to measure the absolute abundance of every unique TCRbeta CDR3 rearrangement. For each sample, productive Simpson clonality was calculated as the square root of Simpson's diversity index across productive rearrangements. The table comes from immuneACCESS by way of TCRdb, which keeps in-frame sequences with V and J called. Part of the clones is missing from these tables; in studies checked, under half for an unresolved V gene and the rest for unknown reasons. The V and J calls and clone size come from that table; D and trimming were worked out from the DNA. The table for this sample lists roughly 350,000 clones; roughly 89% of them were counted only once. The ten largest clonotypes hold roughly 3.4% of the sample.

After removal of 8 bases from V and 7 bases from J, the junction retains 10 bases not matched to a gene. The CDR3 contains 14 residues, cysteine and phenylalanine counted. Only the CDR3 DNA is retained, 42 bases long and in frame from the first base. The germline V gene (reference sequence) supplies CDR1 LNHDA and CDR2 SQIVND. Another Seattle source contributed samples from volunteer blood donors who had recovered from COVID-19. Collaborating institutions collected whole blood in K2EDTA tubes following their own protocols. For TCRbeta analysis, collaborators shipped samples as frozen whole blood, isolated PBMCs, or DNA extracted from either of those sample types. General findings and caveats noted by the study authors: The quantity of clinical and demographic metadata differed by source and by participant and was supplied without curation.

Sequenced: peripheral blood. The chain couples TRBV19 to TRBJ2-1; 8 central bases correspond to TRBD2. The receptor was derived from a woman in her late teens or twenties who had recovered from COVID-19. The DNA sequence is TGTGCCAGTGGGGGGGGACTAGATGGGAATGAGCAGTTCTTC. This codes for CASGGGLDGNEQFF.